The subject of this entry is one T cell receptor (beta chain). The antigen remains undetermined. At the DNA level, this CDR3 is encoded by other sequences in the same sample as well. Germline lookup yields CDR1 LNHDA and CDR2 SQIVND (reference sequence). Trimming stripped 5 bases from V and 6 bases from J, with 17 bases between. The CDR3 extends over 15 amino acids. The primer mix had 60 Vbeta and 13 Jbeta primers. Here immunoSEQ multiplex PCR was the method, and the copy in TCRdb shows in-frame clones only, minus some. The table records 90,000 to 100,000 clones, 75% to 85% of them present only once. These data originate in a study of cytomegalovirus exposure and HLA in healthy donors. Findings and limits, study-wide: Segments of the TCR beta V type were, in most cases, productive about 87% or about 30% of the time in an earlier analysis.

The donors were healthy bone marrow donors. The sample consisted of PBMCs. The sequence was collected from a man aged 18 to 35 in good health and CMV-seronegative. The genes are TRBV19 and TRBJ2-1, with a tentative D call TRBD2 (5 bases). This CDR3 reads CASSPRGGFANEQFF. DNA of the CDR3: TGTGCCAGTAGTCCCCGTGGAGGTTTCGCCAATGAGCAGTTCTTC.